This T cell receptor beta chain was profiled in a study of blood T cell repertoires in COVID-19. Study-level information: PBMCs, B-cell-depleted T cells, or T cells were the source of the cDNA or gDNA that made up the material.

The V gene's germline CDR1 is LNHDA and CDR2 SQIVND (reference sequence). The V end lost 1 base, the J end lost 3 bases, and 9 bases lay between the germline ends. The CDR3 consists of 15 residues. The age range of participants was about 18 to 100 years, with residence in some 25 US areas. In the original analysis: Reference gene primer amplification gave estimated nucleated cell counts. Clones were read by immunoSEQ multiplex PCR, and TCRdb kept only the in-frame ones, dropping some. V and J calls and clone size follow that table, whereas D and trimming were derived from the DNA. Found here are about 130,000 clones, approximately 83% of them singletons; the top ten hold about 9.2%.

This chain links TRBV19 with TRBJ2-2; possibly TRBD2 for D (5 bases). The receptor was isolated from a man between 50 and 59 years old who had recovered from COVID-19. The sequenced sample was PBMCs or T cells enriched from blood (not recorded which). CDR3 sequence reads: CASSIGGPYTGELFF. CDR3 sequence (DNA): TGTGCCAGTAGTATAGGAGGGCCATACACCGGGGAGCTGTTTTTT.